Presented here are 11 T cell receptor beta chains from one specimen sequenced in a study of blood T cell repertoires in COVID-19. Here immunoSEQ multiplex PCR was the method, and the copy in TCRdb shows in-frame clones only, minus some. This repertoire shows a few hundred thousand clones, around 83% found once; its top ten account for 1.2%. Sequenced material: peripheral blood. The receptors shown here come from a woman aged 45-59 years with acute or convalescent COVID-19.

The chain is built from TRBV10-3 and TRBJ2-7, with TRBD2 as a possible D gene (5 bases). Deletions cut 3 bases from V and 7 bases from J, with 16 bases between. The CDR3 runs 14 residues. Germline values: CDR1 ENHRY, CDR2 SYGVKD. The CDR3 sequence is CAISEDGSPGEQYF. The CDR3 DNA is TGTGCCATCAGTGAAGACGGATCACCGGGGGAGCAGTACTTC.

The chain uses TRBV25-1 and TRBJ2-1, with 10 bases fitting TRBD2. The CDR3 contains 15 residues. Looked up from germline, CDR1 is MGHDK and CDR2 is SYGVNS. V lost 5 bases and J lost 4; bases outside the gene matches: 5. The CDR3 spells CASSSTSGIYNEQFF. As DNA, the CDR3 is TGTGCCAGCAGTTCAACTAGCGGGATTTACAATGAGCAGTTCTTC. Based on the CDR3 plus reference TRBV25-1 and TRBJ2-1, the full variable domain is EADIYQTPRYLVIGTGKKITLECSQTMGHDKMYWYQQDPGMELHLIHYSYGVNSTEKGDLSSESTVSRIRTEHFPLTLESARPSHTSQYLCASSSTSGIYNEQFFGPGTRLTVL.

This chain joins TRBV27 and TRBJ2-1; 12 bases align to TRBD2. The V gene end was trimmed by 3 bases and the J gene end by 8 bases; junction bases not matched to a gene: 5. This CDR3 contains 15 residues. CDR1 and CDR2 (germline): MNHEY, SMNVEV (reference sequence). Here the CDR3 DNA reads TGTGCCAGCAGTTTCCTAGCGGGAGGGCCGGATGAGCAGTTCTTC. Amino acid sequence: CASSFLAGGPDEQFF.

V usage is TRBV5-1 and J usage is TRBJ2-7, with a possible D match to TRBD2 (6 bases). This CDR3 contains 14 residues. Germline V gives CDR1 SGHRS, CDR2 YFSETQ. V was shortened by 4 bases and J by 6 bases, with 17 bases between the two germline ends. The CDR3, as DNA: TGCGCCAGCAGCACCGGGACTGCCTTCGGCGAGCAGTACTTC. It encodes CASSTGTAFGEQYF. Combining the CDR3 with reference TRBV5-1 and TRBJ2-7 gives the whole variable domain KAGVTQTPRYLIKTRGQQVTLSCSPISGHRSVSWYQQTPGQGLQFLFEYFSETQRNKGNFPGRFSGRQFSNSRSEMNVSTLELGDSALYLCASSTGTAFGEQYFGPGTRLTVT.

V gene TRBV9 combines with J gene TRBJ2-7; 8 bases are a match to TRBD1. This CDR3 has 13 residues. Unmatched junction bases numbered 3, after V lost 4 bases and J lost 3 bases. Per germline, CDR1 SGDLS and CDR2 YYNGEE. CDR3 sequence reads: CASSLGQGYEQYF. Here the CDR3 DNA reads TGTGCCAGCAGCCTTGGACAGGGCTACGAGCAGTACTTC.

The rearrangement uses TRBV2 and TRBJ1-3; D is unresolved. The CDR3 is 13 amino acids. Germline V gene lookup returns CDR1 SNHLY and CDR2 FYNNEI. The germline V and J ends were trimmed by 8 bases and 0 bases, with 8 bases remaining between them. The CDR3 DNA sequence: TGTGCCAGCCGGTGGAGCTCTGGAAACACCATATATTTT. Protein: CASRWSSGNTIYF.

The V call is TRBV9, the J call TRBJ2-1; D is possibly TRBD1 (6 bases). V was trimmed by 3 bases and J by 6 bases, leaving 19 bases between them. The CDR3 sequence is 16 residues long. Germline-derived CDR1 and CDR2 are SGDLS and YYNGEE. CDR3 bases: TGTGCCAGCAGCGCTCCCGGGGACACGGCAGGCAATGAGCAGTTCTTC. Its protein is CASSAPGDTAGNEQFF.

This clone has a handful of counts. CDR3 in amino acids: CASRADYQETQYF. CDR3 DNA sequence: TGTGCCAGTAGGGCAGACTACCAAGAGACCCAGTACTTC. The V gene is TRBV19, the J gene TRBJ2-5; D gene unclear. The CDR3 has 13 amino acids. V was cut by 6 bases and J by 0 bases, with 8 bases left in between. CDR1 is LNHDA and CDR2 is SQIVND in the germline V gene (reference sequence).

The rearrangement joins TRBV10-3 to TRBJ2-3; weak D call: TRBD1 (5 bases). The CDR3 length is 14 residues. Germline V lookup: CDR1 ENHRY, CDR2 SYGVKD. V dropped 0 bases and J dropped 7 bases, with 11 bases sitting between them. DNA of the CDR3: TGTGCCATCAGTGAGTCAGGGCCAGGGAATACGCAGTATTTT. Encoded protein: CAISESGPGNTQYF.

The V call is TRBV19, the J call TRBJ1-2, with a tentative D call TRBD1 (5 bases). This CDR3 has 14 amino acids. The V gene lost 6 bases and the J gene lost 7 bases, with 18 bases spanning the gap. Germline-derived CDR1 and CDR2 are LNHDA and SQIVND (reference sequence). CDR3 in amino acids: CASSQGVPQGGYTF. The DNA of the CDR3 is TGTGCCAGTAGCCAAGGGGTCCCCCAGGGTGGCTACACCTTC.

CDR3 loop: CASSKTGGPNQPQHF. CDR3 DNA: TGTGCCAGCAGTAAGACAGGGGGCCCCAATCAGCCCCAGCATTTT. The genes are TRBV28 and TRBJ1-5; 10 bases are a match to TRBD1. V gave up 5 bases and J gave up 3 bases; unmatched junction bases: 4. CDR1 and CDR2 (germline): MDHEN, SYDVKM. The CDR3 loop spans 15 amino acids.